This TCR beta chain comes out of a study of cytomegalovirus exposure and HLA in healthy donors. Study observations and caveats: Per a later analysis, about 17,000 TCR beta sequences showed association with HLA alleles at 0.05 false discovery rate.

As concerns this clone: What it recognizes is unknown.

PCR was performed using 60 Vbeta and 13 Jbeta primers. TCRdb's table, derived via immunoSEQ multiplex PCR, lists solely in-frame clones and lacks some. This table holds fewer than 110,000 clones, 75% to 90% found once. When sampled, the donors appeared nominally healthy, though they likely had unrecorded immune exposures. CDR1 and CDR2 (germline): SQVTM, ANQGSEA. V was cut by 5 bases and J by 2 bases, with 12 bases left in between. This CDR3 contains 13 residues. This chain links TRBV29-1 with TRBJ2-5; D ambiguous. The specimen was PBMCs. This TCR was sampled from a man aged 25-45 years in good health and CMV-seronegative. CDR3 DNA sequence: TGCAGCGTTTTTCGCGCCGTGCAAGAGACCCAGTACTTC. Amino acids: CSVFRAVQETQYF. Supplemented by reference TRBV29-1 and TRBJ2-5, the full variable domain reads SAVISQKPSRDICQRGTSLTIQCQVDSQVTMMFWYRQQPGQSLTLIATANQGSEATYESGFVIDKFPISRPNLTFSTLTVSNMSPEDSSIYLCSVFRAVQETQYFGPGTRLLVL.